This T cell receptor beta chain emerged from a study of cytomegalovirus exposure and HLA in healthy donors listed by TCRdb under 2017. Context from the whole study: According to an earlier analysis of 550 to 750 of the donors, about 179 million T cells yielded 100 million or so unique TCR beta sequences and 276 Gb of sequence data. Roughly 310 gigabases of sequencing data and tens of millions of unique TCR sequences were included in an early release covering under 650 HLA-typed donors. Genome-wide SNP genotypes for about 65% of the roughly 670 donors were used in a later genetic analysis, which treated that subset as a discovery cohort. Donor age, sex, ethnicity and CMV serostatus were compiled together with the repertoire data. Among around 400 genotyped donors of the cohort, an average of roughly 240,000 unique TCR beta nucleotide sequences were sequenced per donor, about a sixth of them non-productive. To study patterns of TCR occurrence, a later analysis re-analyzed previously published TCR beta repertoires from more than 550 donors and added high-resolution HLA genotyping. Rather than using new phenotypic data, the later analysis identified candidate immune exposures from TCR beta sequences and from how often those sequences occurred across donors. Along with the roughly 700-subject first cohort, a separate validation cohort of around 110 different subjects was used. Class I and class II HLA loci were covered by the typing at four-digit resolution. Every discovery cohort repertoire had been produced on one sequencing platform. The number of donors typed differed by locus, with about 629-630 for A, B, C, DRB1 and DQB1, 522 for DQA1, some 570 for DPA1, and approximately 470 for DPB1. To decide whether each TCR beta V gene segment behaved as functional or pseudogenic, an earlier analysis of approximately 600 of the donors relied on high-throughput TCR beta sequencing. The genetic ancestry cluster associated with self-reported Caucasian donors included over 65% of the approximately 410 genotyped donors. Because of strong linkage in the cohort, a handful of DR-DQ haplotypes were treated as single units for association and clustering. The study was designed to test whether signatures of past pathogen exposure could be identified by cataloging public T cell receptors. To predict cytomegalovirus infection status, the study combined high-throughput TCR immunosequencing, statistical association of individual TCRs with disease status, and machine learning. The T cell repertoires of under 750 subjects were profiled by immunosequencing and related to cytomegalovirus serostatus. General findings and caveats noted by the study authors: The study listed 150 to 200 TCR beta chains as associated with cytomegalovirus. For the cohort, immune exposure information was limited to CMV serostatus. A later analysis reported that several top co-occurrence clusters appeared linked to parvovirus B19, influenza, CMV and Epstein-Barr virus. The authors suggested that the approach could potentially be generalized to other disease states and immunological phenotypes. This cohort had only TCR beta chains sequenced, and the lack of alpha or paired-chain data limited which features could be detected. In vitro tests confirmed that a few of the cytomegalovirus-associated TCR beta chains recognize cytomegalovirus antigens. A later analysis found that TCR association rates varied across HLA loci, with DRB1 alleles showing the most associated TCRs and HLA-C alleles the fewest. At a false discovery rate of 0.05, a later analysis linked 15,000 to 20,000 TCR beta sequences to specific HLA alleles. Presence/absence analyses assumed roughly uniform sequencing depth across donors, an assumption that may not hold. Cytomegalovirus status was reported to be diagnosed by the classifier with high specificity and sensitivity in both the original and validation cohorts. Most TCR sequences were observed very rarely across donors, whereas some public TCRs were present in many individuals. A later analysis found that most CMV-associated TCR beta chains appeared HLA-restricted, with HLA associations seemingly driven largely by CMV exposure. A cluster of highly shared sequence variants was judged likely to be a technical artifact of the sequencing pipeline. Compared with the roughly 670-donor mean, donors in an Asian-associated ancestry cluster had fewer N-insertions in productive TCRs, according to a later genetic analysis. Compared with equally common non-associated chains, HLA-associated TCR beta chains in a later analysis were more clonally expanded and had lower generation probabilities. Linkage disequilibrium might explain the correlated functional status among segregating V segments, but an unknown experimental factor could not be ruled out. An association between a missense DCLRE1C variant and V-gene and J-gene trimming of TCR beta chains was found in a later genetic analysis and replicated in an independent cohort. Because counts were too low, roughly 18 rarely observed V segments, including chromosome 9 orphons, were left out of the earlier analysis of some 600 of the donors. Some IMGT-functional V segments, including TRBV6-2 and TRBV6-3, could not be distinguished by the 87-base-pair reads and were therefore excluded. In an earlier analysis of some 500 of the donors, most TCR beta V segments were observed in productive rearrangements about 87% or about 30% of the time, broadly matching IMGT annotations. Strong co-occurrence of HLA alleles, especially DR and DQ, made assigning TCR associations to individual alleles difficult. Because some donors lacked HLA typing at each locus, the association tests relied only on the typed subset. A further reported finding was that TCR beta sequences accurately predicted the HLA-A and HLA-B alleles for most subjects in the first cohort.

Libraries were prepared through the immunoSEQ multiplex PCR assay. The multiplex PCR relied on a mix of 60 forward primers for TCR Vbeta segments and 13 reverse primers for TCR Jbeta segments. Amplification of the CDR3 region of rearranged TCR beta genes was performed with a multiplex PCR assay on genomic DNA. The Illumina HiSeq System was used to sequence the amplified TCR beta libraries as 87-base-pair reads. As for the original processing: Across the roughly 600 repertoires, a later analysis counted about 81 million unique TCR beta chains, 9.5 million to 12 million of which were shared by at least two donors. Raw reads were error-corrected and collapsed into unique sequences with a nearest-neighbor algorithm that merged closely related sequences to remove PCR and sequencing errors. Alignment of CDR3 sequences to IMGT reference sequences was used to assign V, D and J gene segments. For a sequence to be retained, a match of at least six nucleotides to both a V gene segment and a J gene segment was required. A rearrangement was called productive if the CDR3 had no stop codons and remained in frame with V and J, and every other rearrangement was called non-productive. CDR3 was defined according to IMGT convention as the region running from the second conserved V-encoded cysteine to the conserved J-encoded phenylalanine. Sequences without an unambiguous match to a single V gene segment were excluded from the earlier analysis of approximately 560 of the donors. An earlier analysis of about 600 of the donors called V segments functional above 56.7% productive rearrangements and segregating when the between-donor standard deviation exceeded 5%. A statistical classification framework was developed to diagnose cytomegalovirus status using the catalog of TCR beta chain sequences. A later analysis assigned V and J genes by comparing TCR nucleotide sequences with IMGT/GENE-DB human TR gene sequences. Using the TCRdist pipeline, a later analysis assigned CDR3 sequences along with most-parsimonious VDJ recombination scenarios. In a later analysis, every TCR beta chain was defined by the combination of its CDR3 amino acid sequence and its V-gene family, and reads without a unique V-gene family were dropped. A later analysis removed several hundred highly shared, low-generation-probability nucleotide sequences to deal with suspected cross-contamination and a sequencing artifact. In a later analysis, a clonal expansion index for each public chain was calculated from normalized within-repertoire ranks of inferred template counts. Generation probabilities in a later analysis came from a VDJ recombination model fitted to out-of-frame rearrangements, and those results were checked against IGoR. Hypergeometric tests were used in a later analysis to score TCR-TCR, TCR-HLA and TCR-CMV co-occurrence, with a repertoire-size bias correction applied to the TCR pairs. To estimate false discovery rates, a later analysis permuted the HLA or CMV assignments 20 times. In a later analysis, co-occurring TCRs were grouped with DBSCAN, and TCRdist sequence similarity was added when clustering was performed within HLA-allele-positive subsets. Repertoires with fewer than 30,000 or more than 120,000 public chains were left out of co-occurrence clustering, as were about five repertoires with anomalous nucleotide sharing. TCRdb limited this immuneACCESS table to in-frame rearrangements with V and J called. A share of clones is missing; checked studies link under half to unresolved V genes, and the rest is unexplained. That table furnishes V, J and clone size, whereas the DNA furnished D and trimming. The table for this sample lists around 190,000 clones; 81% of them were counted only once. Clones ranked in the top ten supply more than 1.5% of the sample.

In total, approximately 700 healthy bone marrow donors made up the cohort. At the time of sampling, all cohort members were nominally healthy, though unrecorded immune exposures were likely present. The donor was CMV seronegative and was included in the group of 352 seronegative cohort members. A peripheral blood sample was provided by each donor, and peripheral blood mononuclear cells were used for TCR beta sequencing. Genomic DNA was extracted from the blood cell samples with the Qiagen DNeasy Blood Extraction Kit. Note on this clone: The antigen it binds to is not known. No base quality values were provided; no much bigger clone lies one nucleotide off.

V is shortened by 1 base, J by 6 bases, and the region joining them spans 4 bases. The CDR3 measures 12 amino acids from cysteine to phenylalanine. Left in the record is the CDR3 DNA by itself, 36 bases read in frame from the first base. From a lookup of the germline V gene, CDR1 and CDR2 are SGHDN and FVKESK. The receptor's source is a man between 18 and 35 years old in good health and CMV-seronegative. Sequences were obtained from PBMCs. The chain was built from TRBV14 and TRBJ2-1; the D gene cannot be resolved reliably. CDR3 loop: CASSQVINEQFF. The bases are TGTGCCAGCAGCCAAGTTATCAATGAGCAGTTCTTC.